Sequencing of this T cell receptor (beta chain) was carried out in a study of T cell responses to AZD1222 COVID-19 vaccine. The study's findings and limits: Just a handful of people given AZD1222 tested seropositive at baseline. An increase in Spike-specific TCR breadth and depth was observed after two AZD1222 doses. Clonal diversity may have been underestimated in mostly white British donors.

With respect to this clone: The antigen is unknown.

Sequencing used immunoSEQ multiplex PCR; TCRdb keeps in-frame clones, though not all of them. This table has more than 85,000 clones, about four fifths appearing once. V gave up 4 bases and J gave up 9 bases; unmatched junction bases: 6. The CDR3 loop spans 13 amino acids. CDR1 ENHRY and CDR2 SYGVKD come from the germline V gene. This receptor was identified in an adult who received the AZD1222 COVID-19 vaccine. V gene TRBV10-3 combines with J gene TRBJ2-7, with 10 bases that match TRBD1. Sequencing used peripheral blood, obtained 28 days after the second AZD1222 dose. CDR3 DNA sequence: TGTGCCATCAGTGGGCCGGGACAGGGGAGGCAGTACTTC. It translates to CAISGPGQGRQYF.